The clone carrying this T cell receptor beta chain was recorded at least ten times. Each CDR3 protein gets one entry after TCRdb re-called the RT-PCR reads with MiXCR. The sample shows around 700,000 distinct CDR3 sequences, 12% to 15% of them seen only once. The sample comprised memory CD4+ T cells from blood. This sequence originates from a female donor in good health, serving as a healthy control.

CDR3 sequence: CASSLGTSATEQFF. CDR3 sequence (DNA): TGCGCCAGCAGCCTAGGGACCTCTGCTACGGAGCAGTTCTTC. The chain combines TRBV5-1 with TRBJ2-1; D is perhaps TRBD1 or TRBD2 (5 bases each). The CDR3 covers 14 residues. V dropped 4 bases and J dropped 10 bases, with 18 bases sitting between them. Germline CDR1 reads SGHRS; CDR2 reads YFSETQ.